One sample yielded the 17 T cell receptor beta chains listed below, sequenced in a study of response to subunit inactivated influenza vaccine. TCRdb analysed the RT-PCR reads with MiXCR anew, one entry per CDR3 protein. Among about 830,000 distinct CDR3 sequences, less than 20% were seen once, and the ten largest hold around 9.9%. Sequenced material: PBMCs from blood, taken roughly 5 days after vaccination. Receptors were obtained from a man aged 45-60 years who received an inactivated influenza vaccine.

Only a few counts were recorded for this clonotype. CDR3 amino acids: CASSRRLAGVTNTGELFF. DNA of the CDR3: TGCGCCAGCAGCCGAAGACTAGCGGGGGTAACGAACACCGGGGAGCTGTTTTTT. The rearrangement joins TRBV4-1 to TRBJ2-2, with 12 bases fitting TRBD2. Germline V CDR1 and CDR2: MGHRA, YSYEKL. The CDR3 spans 18 residues. With 4 bases clipped from V and 0 bases from J, the junction kept 6 bases outside the gene matches.

This clonotype was seen a handful of times. CDR3 region: CASSSGTSGADTQYF. The DNA for the CDR3 is TGTGCCAGCAGCTCCGGGACTAGCGGCGCAGATACGCAGTATTTT. The chain employs TRBV7-2 and TRBJ2-3; 11 bases match TRBD2. Germline V lookup: CDR1 SGHTA, CDR2 FQGNSA. This CDR3 region has 15 residues. V lost 4 bases and J lost 4; bases outside the gene matches: 4.

This chain connects TRBV6-2 or TRBV6-3 to TRBJ1-1; 8 bases are shared with TRBD1. V lost 6 bases to trimming and J lost 3 bases; unmatched junction nucleotides: 9. CDR3 length: 15 residues. Germline CDR1 is MNHEY and CDR2 is SVGEGT. For the CDR3, the DNA is TGTGCCAGCAGCAGCGCGGACAGGGTTTACACTGAAGCTTTCTTT. Amino acids: CASSSADRVYTEAFF.

V and J are TRBV5-8 and TRBJ1-5; the D gene is possibly TRBD1 (5 bases). The CDR3 is 15 residues long. CDR1 is SGHTS and CDR2 is YDEGEE in the germline V gene. V gave up 2 bases and J gave up 3 bases, with 12 bases separating them. Here the CDR3 reads CASSFRRGTNQPQHF. The DNA for the CDR3 is TGTGCCAGCAGCTTCCGGAGGGGCACCAATCAGCCCCAGCATTTT. The full variable domain, its missing parts supplied by reference TRBV5-8 and TRBJ1-5, is EAGVTQSPTHLIKTRGQQATLRCSPISGHTSVYWYQQALGLGLQFLLWYDEGEERNRGNFPPRFSGRQFPNYSSELNVNALELEDSALYLCASSFRRGTNQPQHFGDGTRLSIL.

This clonotype was detected a few times. The chain carries TRBV5-4 and TRBJ2-1; D might be TRBD1 or TRBD2, each matching 5 bases. With 4 bases removed from V and 0 bases from J, the gap between germline ends came to 14 bases. Germline assignment: CDR1 SGHNT and CDR2 YYREEE (reference sequence). The CDR3 is made up of 16 amino acids. The CDR3 sequence is CASSPGGTGSYNEQFF. DNA for the CDR3: TGTGCCAGCAGCCCCGGTGGGACCGGCTCCTACAATGAGCAGTTCTTC.

This chain joins TRBV28 and TRBJ1-1; D not resolved. Deletions cut 2 bases from V and 1 base from J, with 8 bases between. Germline values: CDR1 MDHEN, CDR2 SYDVKM. The CDR3 is 14 residues long. CDR3 nucleotides: TGTGCCAGCAGTTTACTACTAACGAACACTGAAGCTTTCTTT. Its translation is CASSLLLTNTEAFF.

This clonotype turned up a few times. V gene TRBV20-1 combines with J gene TRBJ2-5; no firm D call. The ends were cut back, 1 base at V and 7 bases at J, with 13 bases in the middle. Germline CDR1 and CDR2: DFQATT and SNEGSKA (reference sequence). This CDR3 comprises 13 residues. In DNA form, the CDR3 reads TGCAGTGCTAGAGGGGCCAGCGATTGGACCCAGTACTTC. Amino acid sequence: CSARGASDWTQYF.

The genes are TRBV20-1 and TRBJ2-1; TRBD2 agrees at 11 bases. The CDR3 consists of 16 residues. Germline V CDR1 and CDR2: DFQATT, SNEGSKA (reference sequence). The CDR3 bases are TGCAGCGCCAAGGCCGCTAGCGGGGGGAGGTACAATGAGCAGTTCTTC. It specifies CSAKAASGGRYNEQFF.

The CDR3 sequence: CASSLGQAWRENTEAFF. The CDR3 nucleotides are TGCGCCAGCAGCTTGGGACAGGCTTGGCGGGAAAATACTGAAGCTTTCTTT. The chain carries TRBV5-1 and TRBJ1-1; maybe TRBD1 (6 bases). CDR1 SGHRS and CDR2 YFSETQ come from the germline V gene. There are 17 residues in the CDR3. Trimming removed 0 bases from V and 5 bases from J, with 20 bases in between.

This clonotype was picked up many times. V is TRBV20-1 and J is TRBJ2-3; D call uncertain. The CDR3 extends over 11 amino acids. V lost 0 bases and J 7 bases, leaving 5 bases between the germline ends. From germline, CDR1 is DFQATT and CDR2 SNEGSKA (reference sequence). The DNA for the CDR3 is TGCAGTGCTAGAGATCTAAATACGCAGTATTTT. Its translation is CSARDLNTQYF.

The rearrangement joins TRBV12-3 or TRBV12-4 to TRBJ1-2; D is undetermined. The CDR3 is 14 residues long. Trimming stripped 4 bases from V and 8 bases from J, with 17 bases between. The CDR3 DNA is TGTGCCAGCAGTTCACCCCCCCAAGGAAGGGGCTACACCTTC. Its protein is CASSSPPQGRGYTF.

This clonotype was picked up a small number of times. This chain joins TRBV7-9 and TRBJ1-2; TRBD1 matches 8 bases. The CDR3 totals 14 residues. The V segment lost 1 base and the J segment 5 bases; nucleotides outside the gene matches: 3. Germline-derived CDR1 and CDR2 are SEHNR and FQNEAQ (reference sequence). CDR3 protein: CASSLDRGWYGYTF. In DNA, the CDR3 is TGTGCCAGCAGCTTAGACAGGGGGTGGTATGGCTACACCTTC.

The V and J genes are TRBV27 and TRBJ2-2, with 7 bases that match TRBD1. V was clipped by 4 bases and J by 1 base; unmatched bases: 3. This CDR3 region has 15 residues. Germline CDR1 MNHEY, CDR2 SMNVEV (reference sequence). CDR3 in DNA: TGTGCCAGCAGTTGGGGACAGTTGAACACCGGGGAGCTGTTTTTT. This translates into CASSWGQLNTGELFF.

J is TRBJ2-1 and V is TRBV28; TRBD2 aligns across 11 bases. J was trimmed by 0 bases and V by 5 bases; bases with no gene match: 6. The length of the CDR3 is 17 residues. CDR1 MDHEN and CDR2 SYDVKM come from the germline V gene. CDR3 region: CASSTQTSGSSYNEQFF. CDR3 sequence (DNA): TGTGCCAGCAGTACCCAAACTAGCGGGAGCTCCTACAATGAGCAGTTCTTC.

The chain carries TRBV12-3 or TRBV12-4 and TRBJ2-4, with 10 bases that match TRBD1. CDR3 length: 15 residues. The junction had 9 bases not matched to a gene; V was cut back by 7 bases and J by 6 bases. The DNA for the CDR3 is TGTGCCAGCACCGCCGGGACAGGGGCGGGAAACATTCAGTACTTC. This codes for CASTAGTGAGNIQYF.

The rearrangement joins TRBV20-1 to TRBJ2-1; 10 positions agree with TRBD1. V lost 2 bases, J lost 2 bases, and 3 bases stayed unmatched. The CDR3 covers 15 residues. Germline lookup yields CDR1 DFQATT and CDR2 SNEGSKA (reference sequence). The CDR3 sequence is CSARLTGGPYNEQFF. The CDR3 bases are TGCAGTGCTAGATTGACAGGGGGCCCCTACAATGAGCAGTTCTTC.

This clonotype showed up many times. This chain links TRBV3-1 with TRBJ2-5, with a tentative D call TRBD2 (5 bases). Germline CDR1 is LGHDT and CDR2 is YNNKEL (reference sequence). The CDR3 runs 15 residues. Trimming took off 0 bases at V and 5 bases at J, with 13 bases between the two ends. CDR3 protein: CASSQDPEGWETQYF. Written as DNA, the CDR3 is TGTGCCAGCAGCCAAGATCCTGAGGGTTGGGAGACCCAGTACTTC.